This T cell receptor beta chain was sequenced for a study of blood T cell repertoires in COVID-19. As for the study in general: Samples came from the United States, Italy and Spain, spanning acute and convalescent COVID-19. Sources were T cells, B-cell-depleted T cells, or PBMCs; the material itself was cDNA or gDNA.

This CDR3 region has 15 residues. CDR1 and CDR2 (germline): MNHNS, SASEGT. TCRdb's copy holds only in-frame clones and misses some; the assay was immunoSEQ multiplex PCR. Among about 190,000 clones, more than 70% were seen once, and the ten largest hold 10%. The sample holds a few counts of this clone. One end of the junction fails to match germline, which may point to a read error. The receptor's source is a woman older than 75 with active or convalescent COVID-19. The chain is built from TRBV6-1 and TRBJ1-5; 10 nucleotides line up with TRBD1. Sequenced sample: peripheral blood. The DNA of the CDR3 is TGTGCCAGCAGAGAAGACAGGGGGCTCAATCAGCCCCAGCATTTT. Translated, it gives CASREDRGLNQPQHF.